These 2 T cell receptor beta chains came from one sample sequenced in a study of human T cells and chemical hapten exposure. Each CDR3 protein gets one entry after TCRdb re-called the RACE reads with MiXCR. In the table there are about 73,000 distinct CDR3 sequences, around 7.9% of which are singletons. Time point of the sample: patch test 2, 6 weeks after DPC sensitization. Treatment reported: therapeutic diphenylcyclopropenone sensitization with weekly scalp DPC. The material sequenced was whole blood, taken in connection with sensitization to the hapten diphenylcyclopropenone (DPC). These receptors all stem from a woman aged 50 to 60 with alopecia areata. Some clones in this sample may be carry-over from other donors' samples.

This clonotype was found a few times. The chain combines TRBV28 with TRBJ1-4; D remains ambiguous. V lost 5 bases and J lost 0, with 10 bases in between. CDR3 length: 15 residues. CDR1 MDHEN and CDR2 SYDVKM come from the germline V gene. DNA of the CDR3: TGTGCCAGCAGTAGTAAGGACCCAACTAATGAAAAACTGTTTTTT. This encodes CASSSKDPTNEKLFF.

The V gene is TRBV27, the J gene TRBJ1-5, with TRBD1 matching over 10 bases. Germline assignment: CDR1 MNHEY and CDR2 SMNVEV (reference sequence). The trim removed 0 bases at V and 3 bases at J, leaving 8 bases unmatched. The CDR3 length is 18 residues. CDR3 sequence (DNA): TGTGCCAGCAGTTTATCGGGTCCTGGACAGGGGGACAATCAGCCCCAGCATTTT. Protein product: CASSLSGPGQGDNQPQHF.